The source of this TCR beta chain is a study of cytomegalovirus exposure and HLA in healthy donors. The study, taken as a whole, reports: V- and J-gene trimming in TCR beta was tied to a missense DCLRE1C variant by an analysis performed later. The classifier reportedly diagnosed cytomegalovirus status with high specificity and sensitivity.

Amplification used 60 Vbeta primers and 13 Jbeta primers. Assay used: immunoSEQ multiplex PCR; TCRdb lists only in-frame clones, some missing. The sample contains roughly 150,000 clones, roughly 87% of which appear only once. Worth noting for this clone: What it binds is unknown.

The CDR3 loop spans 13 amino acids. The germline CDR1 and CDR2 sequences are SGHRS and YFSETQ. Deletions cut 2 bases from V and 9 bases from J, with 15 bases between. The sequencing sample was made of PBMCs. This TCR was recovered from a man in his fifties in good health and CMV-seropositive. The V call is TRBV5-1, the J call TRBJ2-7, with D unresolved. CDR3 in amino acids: CASSLDHLTRQYF. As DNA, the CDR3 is TGCGCCAGCAGCTTAGATCACCTTACGAGGCAGTACTTC.